This TCR beta chain stems from a study of T cell repertoires in cytomegalovirus infection. Overall study context: Both CMV infection and a matching HLA type were indicated by public TCR beta signatures.

Note on this clonotype: Its antigen is unidentified.

Each CDR3 protein gets one entry after TCRdb re-called the reads with MiXCR. The sample comprises approximately 500,000 distinct CDR3 sequences, about 15% of which are singletons, and 24% rests with the top ten. The CDR3 sequence is 15 residues long. V was pared by 1 base and J by 5 bases, with 7 bases of the junction left unmatched. Germline V CDR1 and CDR2: MNHNS, SASEGT. Study observations and caveats: HLA-C-restricted CMV clonotypes gave the most frequent clonotype in two of eight donors. Cumulative frequency (of public TCR beta family members) identified carriers of CMV plus the relevant HLA.

Specimen: CD8+ T cells from PBMCs. The receptor comes from a human donor in good health (CMV status not recorded). Some clones in this sample may be carry-over from other donors' samples. The V gene is TRBV6-1, the J gene TRBJ2-7, with 8 bases aligning to TRBD1. CDR3 sequence: CASSEGPGGPNEQYF. CDR3 nucleotides: TGTGCCAGCAGTGAAGGCCCAGGGGGCCCAAACGAGCAGTACTTC.